What follows are 30 T cell receptor beta chains derived from one specimen sequenced in a study of T cells in pancreatic ductal adenocarcinoma. Surgery without prior neoadjuvant therapy was the treatment of the selected pancreatic ductal adenocarcinoma patients. Profiled with immunoSEQ multiplex PCR; TCRdb holds only in-frame clones, not every one. The repertoire holds over 90,000 clones, with nearly 95% as singletons. The sample taken for sequencing was PBMCs. The receptors here all came from a human donor with pancreatic ductal adenocarcinoma.

The chain has TRBV5-1 and TRBJ2-3, with D perhaps matching TRBD1 (7 bases). This CDR3 has 16 residues. The germline V and J ends were trimmed by 10 bases and 1 base, with 22 bases remaining between them. CDR1 is SGHRS and CDR2 is YFSETQ in the germline V gene. The CDR3 protein is CAWLGGGGSGTDTQYF. The CDR3 coding sequence is TGCGCCTGGCTCGGCGGAGGGGGCTCGGGCACAGATACGCAGTATTTT.

The chain links TRBV2 to TRBJ2-3, with 11 bases identical to TRBD2. The junction had 10 bases not matched to a gene; V was cut back by 4 bases and J by 7 bases. Germline V CDR1 and CDR2: SNHLY, FYNNEI. CDR3 size: 16 residues. The CDR3, as DNA: TGTGCCAGCAGTGCCTCTAGCGGGAGGTTTGGAAATACGCAGTATTTT. Translation gives CASSASSGRFGNTQYF.

The chain couples TRBV5-6 to TRBJ1-2; D remains unclear. CDR1 and CDR2 from the germline V gene are SGHDT and YYEEEE. Trimming took 0 bases from V and 5 from J, leaving 5 bases between them. The CDR3 consists of 12 residues. As DNA, the CDR3 is TGTGCCAGCAGCTTGGGCCAGTATGGCTACACCTTC. Amino acid sequence: CASSLGQYGYTF.

V usage is TRBV5-1 and J usage is TRBJ1-1, with no clear D. This CDR3 has 15 residues. V lost 0 bases to trimming and J lost 1 base, with 10 bases between them. The germline V gene encodes CDR1 SGHRS and CDR2 YFSETQ. This CDR3 is CASSLAALGNTEAFF. CDR3 in DNA: TGCGCCAGCAGCTTGGCCGCCCTCGGGAACACTGAAGCTTTCTTT.

The genes are TRBV27 and TRBJ1-3; D gene uncertain. V lost 5 bases and J lost 1, with 15 bases in between. Per germline, CDR1 MNHEY and CDR2 SMNVEV (reference sequence). CDR3 length: 16 residues. The CDR3 sequence: CASSPLAGRSGNTIYF. CDR3 coding DNA: TGTGCCAGCAGTCCCCTCGCGGGAAGATCTGGAAACACCATATATTTT.

The J gene is TRBJ1-1, the V gene TRBV11-2; D is unresolved. Trimming pared 3 bases from V and 7 bases from J, leaving 12 bases between. This CDR3 spans 13 amino acids. Germline values: CDR1 SGHAT, CDR2 FQNNGV. CDR3 sequence (DNA): TGTGCCAGCAGCTTCACCCTAGACCATGAAGCTTTCTTT. Amino acids: CASSFTLDHEAFF.

The rearrangement uses TRBV28 and TRBJ1-4; perhaps TRBD1 as D (5 bases). Germline V lookup: CDR1 MDHEN, CDR2 SYDVKM. The ends were cut back, 7 bases at V and 8 bases at J, with 11 bases in the middle. The CDR3 has 12 residues. The DNA of the CDR3 is TGTGCCAGCACGTGGGGGAGGGAAAAACTGTTTTTT. Residues: CASTWGREKLFF.

The rearrangement joins TRBV29-1 to TRBJ2-7, with TRBD2 as a possible D gene (5 bases). V was trimmed by 6 bases and J by 3 bases, leaving 15 bases between them. The CDR3 extends over 13 amino acids. Germline CDR1 and CDR2: SQVTM and ANQGSEA. CDR3 region: CSVASGSIYEQYF. The CDR3 nucleotides read TGCAGCGTGGCCAGCGGCTCCATCTACGAGCAGTACTTC.

V is TRBV7-9 and J is TRBJ2-3, with D tentatively TRBD1 (7 bases). The germline V gene has CDR1 SEHNR and CDR2 FQNEAQ (reference sequence). CDR3 length: 16 amino acids. Trimming removed 1 base at V and 2 bases at J, with 13 bases between. CDR3 nucleotide sequence: TGTGCCAGCAGCTTAGTCAGGGGGACTTCCACAGATACGCAGTATTTT. Translation: CASSLVRGTSTDTQYF.

This sequence joins TRBV25-1 and TRBJ1-1; D might be TRBD1 (5 bases). This CDR3 is built from 13 residues. CDR1 is MGHDK and CDR2 is SYGVNS in the germline V gene. Trimming left V 6 bases short and J 0 bases short, with 8 bases between. The DNA for the CDR3 is TGTGCCAGCAGGGGACTTTTGAACACTGAAGCTTTCTTT. It yields the protein CASRGLLNTEAFF.

The genes are TRBV18 and TRBJ2-7, with TRBD1 identical over 7 bases. The CDR3 length is 14 residues. Germline V lookup: CDR1 KGHSH, CDR2 LQKENI. Trimming cost V 2 bases and J 5 bases; bases outside gene matches: 6. CDR3 bases: TGTGCCAGCTCACCAAGCGCGGACAGGCACGAGCAGTACTTC. Residues: CASSPSADRHEQYF.

V is TRBV7-9 and J is TRBJ2-7; 10 nucleotides match TRBD2. Germline V lookup: CDR1 SEHNR, CDR2 FQNEAQ (reference sequence). Trimming took 5 bases from V and 5 from J; bases not matched to a gene: 9. The length of the CDR3 is 15 residues. In DNA, the CDR3 is TGTGCCAGCAGCGCCCTAGCGGGAGAGAAAAACGAGCAGTACTTC. As protein: CASSALAGEKNEQYF.

V gene TRBV6-5 combines with J gene TRBJ2-3; TRBD1 matches 12 bases. Germline V CDR1 and CDR2: MNHEY, SVGAGI. The V and J ends lost 0 bases and 5 bases, in that order; junction bases with no gene match: 3. CDR3 length equals 16 residues. CDR3 amino acids: CASSYSGTGGLDTQYF. The DNA for the CDR3 is TGTGCCAGCAGTTACTCCGGGACAGGGGGCTTAGATACGCAGTATTTT.

The rearrangement uses TRBV12-5 and TRBJ2-3, with D perhaps matching TRBD1 (5 bases). V was clipped by 5 bases and J by 4 bases, with 19 bases between them. The CDR3 is made up of 16 amino acids. Looked up from germline, CDR1 is LGHNT and CDR2 is FRNRAP. The CDR3 reads CASGPKTAFAADTQYF. The CDR3, as DNA: TGTGCTAGTGGTCCCAAGACAGCATTTGCGGCAGATACGCAGTATTTT.

This rearrangement joins TRBV5-1 to TRBJ2-1, with TRBD2 matching over 9 bases. J lost 7 bases, V lost 6 bases, and 8 bases had no gene match. This CDR3 contains 14 residues. The V gene's germline CDR1 is SGHRS and CDR2 YFSETQ. Written as DNA, the CDR3 is TGCGCCAGCACCGGTTTAGCGGGAGAGAATGAGCAGTTCTTC. Its translation: CASTGLAGENEQFF.

The chain uses TRBV7-9 and TRBJ2-5, with D perhaps matching TRBD1 (5 bases). Germline V lookup: CDR1 SEHNR, CDR2 FQNEAQ (reference sequence). The CDR3 consists of 12 residues. V was cut by 7 bases and J by 4 bases, with 10 bases left in between. CDR3 nucleotide sequence: TGTGCCAGCACAGACAGTGGAGAGACCCAGTACTTC. Translation gives CASTDSGETQYF.

V is TRBV7-3 and J is TRBJ2-1; D is perhaps TRBD2 (6 bases). Germline V gene data show CDR1 as SGHTA and CDR2 as FQGTGA. V lost 6 bases, J lost 10 bases, and 19 bases lay in between. This CDR3 has 14 amino acids. The CDR3: CASSPGGQGGEQFF. DNA of the CDR3: TGTGCCAGCAGTCCCGGAGGGCAGGGTGGGGAGCAGTTCTTC.

The rearrangement joins TRBV5-6 to TRBJ1-1; D possibly corresponds to TRBD1 (5 bases). V lost 1 base, J lost 1 base, and 11 bases lay in between. The CDR3 runs to 15 residues. CDR1 is SGHDT, CDR2 YYEEEE, per germline. In nucleotides, the CDR3 is TGTGCCAGCAGCTTGTTCGGCGGACAGAACACTGAAGCTTTCTTT. This translates into CASSLFGGQNTEAFF.

This chain uses TRBV15 with TRBJ2-7; 7 bases align to TRBD2. The CDR3 is 16 amino acids. Trimming at V came to 1 base and at J to 3 bases, leaving 9 bases not matched to a gene. Germline lookup yields CDR1 LNHNV and CDR2 YYDKDF (reference sequence). The CDR3 region has the DNA TGTGCCACCAGCAGAGGATGGGGCGGGGAGGGCTACGAGCAGTACTTC. Translating it yields CATSRGWGGEGYEQYF.

The DNA of the CDR3 is TGTGCCAGCAGCTCGCCGGGGACTAGCGGGAGGGGGAGGGAGCAGTTCTTC. This encodes CASSSPGTSGRGREQFF. This chain joins TRBV7-8 and TRBJ2-1, with 16 bases lining up with TRBD2. Germline V gene lookup returns CDR1 SGHVS and CDR2 FQNEAQ. The CDR3 is 17 amino acids. V shed 4 bases and J 10 bases; nucleotides not matched to a gene: 10.

There are a few counts of this clone. This chain joins TRBV18 and TRBJ2-5; 8 nucleotides match TRBD1. The CDR3 is 14 residues long. The junction had 9 bases not matched to a gene; V was cut back by 7 bases and J by 5 bases. Germline V gives CDR1 KGHSH, CDR2 LQKENI. CDR3 loop: CASYGQGGGETQYF. The CDR3 DNA follows: TGTGCCAGCTACGGACAGGGAGGCGGGGAGACCCAGTACTTC. The full variable domain, with the rest looked up from reference TRBV18 and TRBJ2-5, is NAGVMQNPRHLVRRRGQEARLRCSPMKGHSHVYWYRQLPEEGLKFMVYLQKENIIDESGMPKERFSAEFPKEGPSILRIQQVVRGDSAAYFCASYGQGGGETQYFGPGTRLLVL.

This clone came up once. The CDR3 bases are TGCGCCAGCAGCAAGCCCTTAGCGGGAGGGGTCAATGAGCAGTTCTTC. It yields the protein CASSKPLAGGVNEQFF. This chain connects TRBV5-1 to TRBJ2-1, with TRBD2 identical over 11 bases. Germline CDR1 is SGHRS and CDR2 is YFSETQ. The CDR3 runs to 16 residues. With 4 bases clipped from V and 6 bases from J, the junction kept 9 bases outside the gene matches.

V usage is TRBV5-4 and J usage is TRBJ2-7; possibly TRBD1 for D (5 bases). Germline V gives CDR1 SGHNT, CDR2 YYREEE (reference sequence). The V gene lost 1 base and the J gene lost 5 bases, with 22 bases spanning the gap. The CDR3 is made up of 17 amino acids. The chain's CDR3 is CASSLSGSVRVRNEQYF. The CDR3 bases are TGTGCCAGCAGCTTGTCCGGTTCCGTCAGGGTGCGGAACGAGCAGTACTTC.

This clone has a single count. V and J are TRBV29-1 and TRBJ2-7, with TRBD2 as a possible D gene (5 bases). V was shortened by 5 bases and J by 1 base, with 6 bases between the two germline ends. Per germline, CDR1 SQVTM and CDR2 ANQGSEA. The CDR3 loop spans 11 amino acids. The CDR3 reads CSVRTSYEQYF. For the CDR3, the DNA is TGCAGCGTTAGGACTTCCTACGAGCAGTACTTC.

The chain couples TRBV9 to TRBJ2-1, with 8 positions matching TRBD2. The CDR3 is 17 residues long. J lost 8 bases, V lost 0 bases, and 13 bases had no gene match. Germline loops: CDR1 SGDLS, CDR2 YYNGEE. As DNA, the CDR3 is TGTGCCAGCAGCGTAGGGGGTAGCGGGAAGCCATGGGATGAGCAGTTCTTC. This sequence encodes CASSVGGSGKPWDEQFF.

This sequence joins TRBV5-6 and TRBJ2-7; possible D gene TRBD2, 6 bases. This CDR3 contains 14 residues. CDR1 is SGHDT and CDR2 is YYEEEE in the germline V gene. The V end was cut by 5 bases, the J end by 1 base, with 13 bases between. In DNA form, the CDR3 reads TGTGCCAGCAGGAGTAGCGGAGGGTCCTACGAGCAGTACTTC. Its protein is CASRSSGGSYEQYF. Combining the CDR3 with reference TRBV5-6 and TRBJ2-7 gives the whole variable domain DAGVTQSPTHLIKTRGQQVTLRCSPKSGHDTVSWYQQALGQGPQFIFQYYEEEERQRGNFPDRFSGHQFPNYSSELNVNALLLGDSALYLCASRSSGGSYEQYFGPGTRLTVT.

This clone came up once. The J gene is TRBJ1-1, the V gene TRBV5-1, with D possibly matching TRBD1 (6 bases). The germline gives CDR1 SGHRS, CDR2 YFSETQ. The V end was cut by 2 bases, the J end by 3 bases, with 8 bases between. The CDR3 totals 13 residues. This CDR3 reads CASSFKGDTEAFF. The CDR3 nucleotides are TGCGCCAGCAGCTTCAAGGGGGACACTGAAGCTTTCTTT. The full variable domain, rest sourced from reference TRBV5-1 and TRBJ1-1, is KAGVTQTPRYLIKTRGQQVTLSCSPISGHRSVSWYQQTPGQGLQFLFEYFSETQRNKGNFPGRFSGRQFSNSRSEMNVSTLELGDSALYLCASSFKGDTEAFFGQGTRLTVV.

This chain uses TRBV30 with TRBJ2-3; D perhaps matches TRBD1 (5 bases). This CDR3 has 13 residues. CDR1 GTSNPN and CDR2 SVGIG come from the germline V gene (reference sequence). V lost 4 bases, J lost 4 bases, and 12 bases lay in between. CDR3 sequence: CAWIFEGADTQYF. In nucleotides, the CDR3 is TGTGCCTGGATCTTTGAAGGGGCAGATACGCAGTATTTT.

The rearrangement joins TRBV7-9 to TRBJ2-7, with a weak D call TRBD1 (5 bases). Trimming pared 3 bases from V and 0 bases from J, leaving 9 bases between. This CDR3 is 14 amino acids long. Germline CDR1 SEHNR, CDR2 FQNEAQ (reference sequence). The CDR3 DNA follows: TGTGCCAGCAGCTTGGGGCCCCACTCCTACGAGCAGTACTTC. Its protein is CASSLGPHSYEQYF.

This chain uses TRBV27 with TRBJ2-7, with TRBD2 matching 11 bases. This CDR3 is built from 14 residues. The V gene's germline CDR1 is MNHEY and CDR2 SMNVEV (reference sequence). After removal of 5 bases from V and 3 bases from J, the junction contained 3 bases not matched to a gene. The CDR3 DNA is TGTGCCAGCAGTGGGACTAGCGGACGCTACGAGCAGTACTTC. Translated: CASSGTSGRYEQYF.